A single TCR beta chain is shown here with its context. Its antigen remains unknown. The sample belongs to a study of CD8+CD57+ T cells in acquired aplastic anemia. Study conclusions and caveats: Researchers report that twenty-nine CD8+ CDR3 sequences appeared in both patients and controls.

V trimming: 3 bases; J trimming: 6 bases; junction bases outside the gene matches: 0. CDR1 and CDR2 (germline): SGDLS, YYNGEE. CDR3 length equals 14 residues. Genomic DNA, the template, was used for profiling of the TCR beta VDJ and CDR3. MiXCR was run by TCRdb on the reads, yielding one entry per CDR3 protein. The sample has about 42,000 distinct CDR3 sequences; roughly 65% are singletons. The sequence came from a human donor in good health, serving as a control. The sequencing input was sorted CD4+, CD8+, or CD8+CD57+ T cells (not recorded which) from PBMCs. The J gene is TRBJ2-1, the V gene TRBV9; TRBD2 matches at 13 bases. The CDR3 sequence is CASSGLAGGNEQFF. The CDR3, as DNA: TGTGCCAGCAGCGGACTAGCGGGGGGCAATGAGCAGTTCTTC.